Included here is one TCR beta chain sequence, with context. The data stem from a study of blood T cell repertoires in COVID-19. Germline-derived CDR1 and CDR2 are MGHRA and YSYEKL. The trim removed 1 base at V and 3 bases at J, leaving 4 bases unmatched. CDR3 length equals 15 residues. Methods used by the authors: Amplification of reference gene primers was used by the study to estimate nucleated cell counts. The data were produced by immunoSEQ multiplex PCR, yet TCRdb's version contains in-frame clones alone and is incomplete. V and J calls and clone size are given by that table; D and trimming were obtained from the DNA. The sample has roughly 200,000 clones; roughly 84% are singletons.

The V and J genes are TRBV4-1 and TRBJ1-2; TRBD1 matches at 8 bases. The sequence was obtained from a woman aged 25-40 years who had been exposed to COVID-19. Material: PBMCs or T cells enriched from blood (not recorded which). In nucleotides, the CDR3 is TGCGCCAGCAGCCAAGTCCCGACAGGGGACTATGGCTACACCTTC. Encoded protein: CASSQVPTGDYGYTF.